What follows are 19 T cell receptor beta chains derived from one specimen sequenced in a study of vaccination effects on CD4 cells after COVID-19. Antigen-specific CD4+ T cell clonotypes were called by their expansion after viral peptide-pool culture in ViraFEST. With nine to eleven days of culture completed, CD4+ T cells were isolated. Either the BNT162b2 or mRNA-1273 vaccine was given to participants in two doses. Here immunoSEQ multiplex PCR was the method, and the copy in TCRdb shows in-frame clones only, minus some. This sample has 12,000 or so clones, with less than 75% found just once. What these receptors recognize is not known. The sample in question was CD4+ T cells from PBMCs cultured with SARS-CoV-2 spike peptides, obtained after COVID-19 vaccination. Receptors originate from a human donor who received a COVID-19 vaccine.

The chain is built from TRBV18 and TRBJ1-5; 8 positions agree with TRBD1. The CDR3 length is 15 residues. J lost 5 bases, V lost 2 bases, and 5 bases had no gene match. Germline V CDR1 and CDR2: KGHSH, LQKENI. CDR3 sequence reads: CASSPGQGGHQPQHF. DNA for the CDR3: TGTGCCAGCTCACCAGGACAGGGTGGGCATCAGCCCCAGCATTTT.

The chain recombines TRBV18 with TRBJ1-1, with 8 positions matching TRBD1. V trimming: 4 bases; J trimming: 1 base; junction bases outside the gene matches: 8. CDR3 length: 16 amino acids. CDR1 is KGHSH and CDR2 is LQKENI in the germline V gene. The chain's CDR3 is CASSHQPGTGNTEAFF. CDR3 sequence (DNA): TGTGCCAGCTCACACCAACCCGGGACAGGGAACACTGAAGCTTTCTTT.

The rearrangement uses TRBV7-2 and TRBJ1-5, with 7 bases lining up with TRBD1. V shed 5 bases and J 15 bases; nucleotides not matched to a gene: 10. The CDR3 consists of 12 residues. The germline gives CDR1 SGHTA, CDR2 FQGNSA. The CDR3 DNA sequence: TGTGCCAGCAGCACGGAGACAGGGCCTCCGCATTTT. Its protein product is CASSTETGPPHF.

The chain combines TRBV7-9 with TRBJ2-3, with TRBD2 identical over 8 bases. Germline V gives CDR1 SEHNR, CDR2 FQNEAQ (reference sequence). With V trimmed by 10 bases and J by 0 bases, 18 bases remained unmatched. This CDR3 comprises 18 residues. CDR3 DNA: TGTGCCACGGGGGGGAGGGCTATCAACCCTATCAGCACAGATACGCAGTATTTT. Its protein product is CATGGRAINPISTDTQYF.

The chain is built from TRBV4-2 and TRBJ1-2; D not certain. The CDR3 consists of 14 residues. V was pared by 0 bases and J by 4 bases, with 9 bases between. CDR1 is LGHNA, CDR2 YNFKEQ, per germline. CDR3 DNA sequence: TGTGCCAGCAGCCAAGATCGGGGTCCCTATGGCTACACCTTC. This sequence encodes CASSQDRGPYGYTF.

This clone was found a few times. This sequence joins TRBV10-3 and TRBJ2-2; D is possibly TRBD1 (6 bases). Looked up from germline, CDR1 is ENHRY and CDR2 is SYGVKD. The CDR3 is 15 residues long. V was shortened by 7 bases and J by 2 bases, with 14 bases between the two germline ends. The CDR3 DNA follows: TGTGCCATCAAAGTGGGGGACACCAACACCGGGGAGCTGTTTTTT. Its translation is CAIKVGDTNTGELFF.

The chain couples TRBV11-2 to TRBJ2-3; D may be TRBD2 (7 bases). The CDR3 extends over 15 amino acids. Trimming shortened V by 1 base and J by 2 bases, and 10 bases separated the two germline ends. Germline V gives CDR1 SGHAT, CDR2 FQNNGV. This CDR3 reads CASSLAGGTTDTQYF. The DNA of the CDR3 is TGTGCCAGCAGCTTAGCGGGGGGCACCACAGATACGCAGTATTTT.

In nucleotides, the CDR3 is TGTGCCAGCAGTGATCTTAGCGGGAGCGACGAGCAGTACTTC. Translation: CASSDLSGSDEQYF. The chain couples TRBV2 to TRBJ2-7; TRBD2 matches 9 bases. The CDR3 runs to 14 residues. CDR1 and CDR2 (germline): SNHLY, FYNNEI. The V gene end was trimmed by 3 bases and the J gene end by 5 bases; junction bases not matched to a gene: 5. Looking up the rest from reference TRBV2 and TRBJ2-7 gives the full variable domain: EPEVTQTPSHQVTQMGQEVILRCVPISNHLYFYWYRQILGQKVEFLVSFYNNEISEKSEIFDDQFSVERPDGSNFTLKIRSTKLEDSAMYFCASSDLSGSDEQYFGPGTRLTVT.

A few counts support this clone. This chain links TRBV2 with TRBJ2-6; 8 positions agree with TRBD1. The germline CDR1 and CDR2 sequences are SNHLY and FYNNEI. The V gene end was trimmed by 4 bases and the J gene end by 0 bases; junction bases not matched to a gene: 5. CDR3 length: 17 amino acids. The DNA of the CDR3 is TGTGCCAGCAGTGGGGGGACAGGCCGCTCTGGGGCCAACGTCCTGACTTTC. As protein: CASSGGTGRSGANVLTF.

The CDR3 nucleotides are TGTGCCACCAGCACAGGGCGTAACTATGGCTACACCTTC. It codes for CATSTGRNYGYTF. The chain uses TRBV15 and TRBJ1-2, with D possibly TRBD1 on 5 matching bases. The CDR3 runs 13 residues. Looked up from germline, CDR1 is LNHNV and CDR2 is YYDKDF (reference sequence). The V and J ends lost 4 bases and 1 base respectively, with 7 bases between them.

The chain's CDR3 is CASSFGTKGEQYF. The DNA for the CDR3 is TGTGCCAGCAGCTTCGGGACCAAGGGAGAGCAGTACTTC. This sequence joins TRBV5-6 and TRBJ2-7; D might be TRBD1 or TRBD2, each matching 5 bases. The CDR3 is 13 residues long. V was cut by 2 bases and J by 7 bases, with 13 bases left in between. Per the germline V gene, CDR1 is SGHDT and CDR2 is YYEEEE.

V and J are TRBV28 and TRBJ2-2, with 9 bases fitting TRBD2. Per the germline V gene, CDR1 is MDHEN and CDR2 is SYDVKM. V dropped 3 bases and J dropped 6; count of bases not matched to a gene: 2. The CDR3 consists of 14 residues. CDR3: CASSFSGGSGELFF. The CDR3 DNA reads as TGTGCCAGCAGTTTTAGCGGGGGATCCGGGGAGCTGTTTTTT.

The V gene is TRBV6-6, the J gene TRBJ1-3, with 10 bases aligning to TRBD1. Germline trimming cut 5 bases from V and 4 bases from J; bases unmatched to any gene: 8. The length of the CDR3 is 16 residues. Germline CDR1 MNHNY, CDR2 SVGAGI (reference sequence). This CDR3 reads CASSPGQGKRGNTIYF. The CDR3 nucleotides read TGTGCCAGCAGTCCGGGACAGGGGAAGAGAGGAAACACCATATATTTT.

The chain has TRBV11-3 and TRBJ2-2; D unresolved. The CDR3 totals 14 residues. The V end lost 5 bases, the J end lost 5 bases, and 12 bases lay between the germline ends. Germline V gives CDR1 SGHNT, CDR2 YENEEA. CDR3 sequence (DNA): TGTGCCAGCAGCCCCCCTCTGAATACCGGGGAGCTGTTTTTT. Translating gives CASSPPLNTGELFF.

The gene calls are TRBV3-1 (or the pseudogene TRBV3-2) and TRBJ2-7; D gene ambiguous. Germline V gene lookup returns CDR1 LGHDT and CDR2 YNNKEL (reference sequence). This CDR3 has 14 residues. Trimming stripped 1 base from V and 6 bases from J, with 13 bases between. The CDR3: CASSQAVAALEQYF. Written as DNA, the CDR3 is TGTGCCAGCAGCCAAGCCGTGGCCGCCCTCGAGCAGTACTTC.

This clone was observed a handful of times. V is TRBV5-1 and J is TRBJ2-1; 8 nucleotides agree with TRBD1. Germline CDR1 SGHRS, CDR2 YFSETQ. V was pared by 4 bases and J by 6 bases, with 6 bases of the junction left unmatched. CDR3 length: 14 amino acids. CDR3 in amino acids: CASSPQGARNEQFF. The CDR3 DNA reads TGCGCCAGCAGCCCCCAGGGGGCCCGCAATGAGCAGTTCTTC. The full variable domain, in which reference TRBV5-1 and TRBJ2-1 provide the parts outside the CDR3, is KAGVTQTPRYLIKTRGQQVTLSCSPISGHRSVSWYQQTPGQGLQFLFEYFSETQRNKGNFPGRFSGRQFSNSRSEMNVSTLELGDSALYLCASSPQGARNEQFFGPGTRLTVL.

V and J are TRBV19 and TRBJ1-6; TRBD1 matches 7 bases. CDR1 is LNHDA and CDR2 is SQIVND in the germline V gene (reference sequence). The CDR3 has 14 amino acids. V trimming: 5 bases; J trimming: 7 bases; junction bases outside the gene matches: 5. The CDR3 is CASSPRDRNSPLHF. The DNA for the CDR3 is TGTGCCAGTAGTCCCCGGGACAGAAATTCACCCCTCCACTTT.

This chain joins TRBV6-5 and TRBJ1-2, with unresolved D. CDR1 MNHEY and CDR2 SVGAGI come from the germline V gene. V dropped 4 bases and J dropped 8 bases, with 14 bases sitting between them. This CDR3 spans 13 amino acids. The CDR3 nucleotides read TGTGCCAGCAGTTCGGGCCCGTTGTTAGGCTACACCTTC. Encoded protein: CASSSGPLLGYTF.

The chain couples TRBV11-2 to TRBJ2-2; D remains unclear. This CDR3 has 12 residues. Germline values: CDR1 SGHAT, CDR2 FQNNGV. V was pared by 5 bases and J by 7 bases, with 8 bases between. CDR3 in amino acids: CASSRVNGELFF. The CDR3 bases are TGTGCCAGCAGCCGGGTGAACGGGGAGCTGTTTTTT.